This T cell receptor beta chain originates from a study of blood T cell repertoires in COVID-19. About the study: The study drew acute and convalescent COVID-19 samples from the United States, Italy and Spain.

The CDR3 has 15 amino acids. V lost 3 bases and J 3 bases, leaving 13 bases between the germline ends. Germline assignment: CDR1 SGDLS and CDR2 YYNGEE. Per the study methods: Quantification of nucleated cells was approximated via reference gene primer amplification. TCRdb's copy holds only in-frame clones and misses some; the assay was immunoSEQ multiplex PCR. D and trimming were read from the DNA, whereas the V and J calls and clone size are those reported in that table. Of about 59,000 clones listed, 81% are singletons. Source material: peripheral blood. The TCR sequence derives from a woman older than 75 with active or convalescent COVID-19. This rearrangement joins TRBV9 to TRBJ1-5; D is unclear. CDR3 sequence (DNA): TGTGCCAGCAGCGCCTCCGGGATGAACAATCAGCCCCAGCATTTT. As protein: CASSASGMNNQPQHF. Filled out from reference TRBV9 and TRBJ1-5, the complete variable domain reads DSGVTQTPKHLITATGQRVTLRCSPRSGDLSVYWYQQSLDQGLQFLIQYYNGEERAKGNILERFSAQQFPDLHSELNLSSLELGDSALYFCASSASGMNNQPQHFGDGTRLSIL.